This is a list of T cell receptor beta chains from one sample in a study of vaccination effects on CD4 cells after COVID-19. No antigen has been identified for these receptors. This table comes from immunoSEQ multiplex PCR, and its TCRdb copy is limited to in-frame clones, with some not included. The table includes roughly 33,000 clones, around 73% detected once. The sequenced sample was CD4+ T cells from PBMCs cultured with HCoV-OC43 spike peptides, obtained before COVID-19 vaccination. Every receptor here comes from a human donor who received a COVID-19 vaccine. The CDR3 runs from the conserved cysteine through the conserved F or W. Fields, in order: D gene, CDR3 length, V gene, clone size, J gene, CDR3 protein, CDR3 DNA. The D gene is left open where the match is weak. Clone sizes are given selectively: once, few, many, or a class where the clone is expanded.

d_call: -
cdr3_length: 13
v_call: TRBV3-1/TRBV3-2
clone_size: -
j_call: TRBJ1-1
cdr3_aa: CASSQEANTEAFF
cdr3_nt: TGTGCCAGCAGCCAAGAGGCGAACACTGAAGCTTTCTTT

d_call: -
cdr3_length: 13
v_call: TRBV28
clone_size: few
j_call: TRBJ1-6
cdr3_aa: CASSYRVPTPLHF
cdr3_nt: TGTGCCAGCTCCTACAGGGTCCCGACACCCCTCCACTTT

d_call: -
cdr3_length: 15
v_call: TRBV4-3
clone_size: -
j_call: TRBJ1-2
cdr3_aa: CASSHEGGGGDGYTF
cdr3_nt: TGCGCCAGCAGCCACGAGGGGGGGGGCGGAGATGGCTACACCTTC

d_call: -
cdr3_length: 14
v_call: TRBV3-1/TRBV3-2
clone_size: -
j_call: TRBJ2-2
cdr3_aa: CASSLDPNTGELFF
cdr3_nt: TGTGCCAGCAGCCTTGATCCGAACACCGGGGAGCTGTTTTTT

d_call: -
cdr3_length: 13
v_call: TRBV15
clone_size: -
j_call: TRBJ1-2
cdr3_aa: CATSRDYEDGYTF
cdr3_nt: TGTGCCACCAGCAGAGATTACGAAGATGGCTACACCTTC

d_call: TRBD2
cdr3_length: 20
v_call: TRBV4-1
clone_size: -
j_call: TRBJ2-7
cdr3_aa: CASSPYPTSGGPTGSYEQYF
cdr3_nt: TGCGCCAGCAGCCCTTATCCGACTAGCGGGGGGCCAACGGGCTCCTACGAGCAGTACTTC

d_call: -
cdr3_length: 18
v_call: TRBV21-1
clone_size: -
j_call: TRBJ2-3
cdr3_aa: CASSKVSGTTGGTDTQYF
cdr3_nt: TGTGCCAGCAGCAAAGTTTCCGGGACCACAGGAGGCACAGATACGCAGTATTTT

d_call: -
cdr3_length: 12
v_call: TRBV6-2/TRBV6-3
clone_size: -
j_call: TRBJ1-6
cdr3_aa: CASSYSRSPLHF
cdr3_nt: TGTGCCAGCAGTTACTCTCGTTCACCCCTCCACTTT

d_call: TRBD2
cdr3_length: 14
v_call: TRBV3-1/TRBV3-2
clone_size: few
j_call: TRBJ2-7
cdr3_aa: CASSSSGGGYEQYF
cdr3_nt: TGTGCCAGCAGCTCTTCTGGGGGAGGGTACGAGCAGTACTTC

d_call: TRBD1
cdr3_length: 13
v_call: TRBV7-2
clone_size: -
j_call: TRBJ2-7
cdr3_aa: CASRYLDRDEQYF
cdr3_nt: TGTGCCAGCAGGTATCTTGACAGGGACGAGCAGTACTTC

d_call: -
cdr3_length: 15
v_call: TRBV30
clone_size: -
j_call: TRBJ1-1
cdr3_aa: CAWTSFGGADTEAFF
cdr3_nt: TGTGCCTGGACCTCTTTTGGGGGGGCGGACACTGAAGCTTTCTTT

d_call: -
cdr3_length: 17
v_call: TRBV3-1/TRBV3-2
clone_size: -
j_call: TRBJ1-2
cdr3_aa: CASSQFRSGGKNGGYTF
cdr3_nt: TGTGCCAGCAGCCAATTCCGGTCGGGCGGGAAAAATGGCGGCTACACCTTC

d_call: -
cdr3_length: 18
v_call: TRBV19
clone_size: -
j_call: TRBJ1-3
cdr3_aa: CASSTTALSLLSGNTIYF
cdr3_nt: TGTGCCAGTAGTACCACAGCTCTCAGTCTTCTCTCTGGAAACACCATATATTTT

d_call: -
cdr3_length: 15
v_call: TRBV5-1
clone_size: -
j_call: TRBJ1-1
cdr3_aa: CASSLDTGPNTEAFF
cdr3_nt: TGCGCCAGCAGCTTGGACACAGGGCCTAACACTGAAGCTTTCTTT

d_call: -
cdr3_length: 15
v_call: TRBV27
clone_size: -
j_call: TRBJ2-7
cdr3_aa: CASSFGPVSSYEQYF
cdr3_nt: TGTGCCAGCAGTTTTGGCCCCGTCAGCTCCTACGAGCAGTACTTC

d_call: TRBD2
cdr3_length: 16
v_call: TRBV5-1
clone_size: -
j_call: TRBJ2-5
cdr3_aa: CASSPGASGGQETQYF
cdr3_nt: TGCGCCAGCAGCCCCGGGGCTAGCGGGGGCCAAGAGACCCAGTACTTC

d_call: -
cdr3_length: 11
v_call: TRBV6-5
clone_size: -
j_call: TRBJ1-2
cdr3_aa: CASTGLYGYTF
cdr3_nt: TGTGCCAGCACAGGGCTCTATGGCTACACCTTC

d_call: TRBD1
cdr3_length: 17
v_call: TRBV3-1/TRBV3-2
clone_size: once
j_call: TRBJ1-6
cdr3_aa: CASSFRQGGSYNSPLHF
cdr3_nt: TGTGCCAGCAGCTTCCGACAGGGGGGGTCCTATAATTCACCCCTCCACTTT

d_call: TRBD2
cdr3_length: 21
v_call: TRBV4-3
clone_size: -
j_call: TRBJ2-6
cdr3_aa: CASSQFMPGLAGVAGANVLTF
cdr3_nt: TGCGCCAGCAGCCAATTTATGCCGGGACTAGCGGGGGTGGCTGGGGCCAACGTCCTGACTTTC

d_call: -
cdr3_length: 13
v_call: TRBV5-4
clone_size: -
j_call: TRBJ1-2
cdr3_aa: CASSGPRGAGYTF
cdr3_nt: TGTGCCAGCAGCGGTCCACGGGGCGCTGGCTACACCTTC

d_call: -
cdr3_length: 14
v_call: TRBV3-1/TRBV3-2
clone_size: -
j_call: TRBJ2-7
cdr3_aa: CASSNAGPTYEQYF
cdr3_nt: TGTGCCAGCAGCAACGCAGGGCCCACCTACGAGCAGTACTTC

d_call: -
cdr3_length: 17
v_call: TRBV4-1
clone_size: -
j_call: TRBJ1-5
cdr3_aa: CASSQGPVSGGNQPQHF
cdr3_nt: TGCGCCAGCAGCCAAGGACCGGTGTCGGGGGGCAATCAGCCCCAGCATTTT

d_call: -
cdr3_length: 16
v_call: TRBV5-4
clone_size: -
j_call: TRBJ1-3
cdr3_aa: CASSAGGMSSGNTIYF
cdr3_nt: TGTGCCAGCAGCGCCGGGGGTATGAGCTCTGGAAACACCATATATTTT

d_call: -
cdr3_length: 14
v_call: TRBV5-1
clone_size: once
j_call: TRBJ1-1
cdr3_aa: CASSFLDGGTEAFF
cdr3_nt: TGCGCCAGCAGCTTTTTGGACGGGGGAACTGAAGCTTTCTTT

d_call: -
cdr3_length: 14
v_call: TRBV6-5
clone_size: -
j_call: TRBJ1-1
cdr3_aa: CASGLLVGNTEAFF
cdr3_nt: TGTGCCAGCGGCCTCTTGGTGGGGAACACTGAAGCTTTCTTT

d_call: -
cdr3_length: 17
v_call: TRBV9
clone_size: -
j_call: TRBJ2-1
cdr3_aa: CASSVGGGGLSYNEQFF
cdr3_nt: TGTGCCAGCAGCGTAGGAGGAGGGGGACTTTCCTACAATGAGCAGTTCTTC

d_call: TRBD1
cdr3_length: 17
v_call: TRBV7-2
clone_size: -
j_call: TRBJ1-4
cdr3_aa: CASSLGATGTGSEKLFF
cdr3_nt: TGTGCCAGCAGCTTAGGGGCTACCGGGACAGGGAGTGAAAAACTGTTTTTT

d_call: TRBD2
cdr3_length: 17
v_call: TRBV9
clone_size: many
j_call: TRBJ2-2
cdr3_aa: CASSVLGTSGNTGELFF
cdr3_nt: TGTGCCAGCAGCGTACTCGGGACTAGCGGGAACACCGGGGAGCTGTTTTTT

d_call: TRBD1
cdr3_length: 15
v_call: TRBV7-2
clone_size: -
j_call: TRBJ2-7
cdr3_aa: CASSSRTGNTYEQYF
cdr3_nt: TGTGCCAGCAGCTCCCGGACAGGGAACACCTACGAGCAGTACTTC

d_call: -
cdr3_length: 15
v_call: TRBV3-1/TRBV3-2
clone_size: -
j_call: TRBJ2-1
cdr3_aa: CASSQDGGSYNEQFF
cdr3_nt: TGTGCCAGCAGCCAAGACGGGGGCTCCTACAATGAGCAGTTCTTC

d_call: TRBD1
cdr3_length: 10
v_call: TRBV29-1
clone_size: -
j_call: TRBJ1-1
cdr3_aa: CSVGTDRTFF
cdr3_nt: TGCAGCGTGGGGACAGACAGGACTTTCTTT

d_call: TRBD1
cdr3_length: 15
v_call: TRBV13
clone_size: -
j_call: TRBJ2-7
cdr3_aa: CASSLGRTGAYEQYF
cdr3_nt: TGTGCCAGCAGCTTAGGCCGGACAGGGGCCTACGAGCAGTACTTC

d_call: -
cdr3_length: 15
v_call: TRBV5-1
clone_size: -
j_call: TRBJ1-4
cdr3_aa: CASSLGGRSNEKLFF
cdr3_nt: TGCGCCAGCAGCTTGGGGGGCAGATCTAATGAAAAACTGTTTTTT

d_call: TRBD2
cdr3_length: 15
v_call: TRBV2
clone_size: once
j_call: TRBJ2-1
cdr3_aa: CASLGRTSGYNEQFF
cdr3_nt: TGTGCCAGCCTGGGCCGGACTAGCGGTTACAATGAGCAGTTCTTC

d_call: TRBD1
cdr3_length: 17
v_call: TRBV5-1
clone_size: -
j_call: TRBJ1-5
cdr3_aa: CASSLEAGGTSNQPQHF
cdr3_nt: TGCGCCAGCAGCTTGGAGGCAGGGGGGACATCTAATCAGCCCCAGCATTTT

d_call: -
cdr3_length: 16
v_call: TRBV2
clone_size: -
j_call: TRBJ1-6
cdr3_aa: CASAGLQGPYNSPLHF
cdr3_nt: TGTGCCAGCGCCGGGCTTCAGGGGCCCTATAATTCACCCCTCCACTTT

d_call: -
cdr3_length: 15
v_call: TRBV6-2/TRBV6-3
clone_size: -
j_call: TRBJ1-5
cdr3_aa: CASSPGFYSNQPQHF
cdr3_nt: TGTGCCAGCAGCCCCGGATTTTATAGCAATCAGCCCCAGCATTTT

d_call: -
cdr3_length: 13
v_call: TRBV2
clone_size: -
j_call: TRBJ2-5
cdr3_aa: CASSLTWQETQYF
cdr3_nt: TGTGCCAGCAGCCTAACCTGGCAAGAGACCCAGTACTTC

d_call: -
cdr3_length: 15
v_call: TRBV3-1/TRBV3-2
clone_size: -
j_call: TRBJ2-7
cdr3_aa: CASSPDSLSLGEQYF
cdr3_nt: TGTGCCAGCAGCCCCGACAGCCTCTCTCTGGGTGAGCAGTACTTC

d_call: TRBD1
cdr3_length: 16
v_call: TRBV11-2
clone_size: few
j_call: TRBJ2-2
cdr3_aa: CASSSARGPNTGELFF
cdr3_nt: TGTGCCAGCAGCTCTGCTAGGGGGCCGAACACCGGGGAGCTGTTTTTT

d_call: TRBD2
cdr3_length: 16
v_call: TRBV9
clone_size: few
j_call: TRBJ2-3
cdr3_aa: CASSVGTSASTDTQYF
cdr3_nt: TGTGCCAGCAGCGTAGGGACTAGCGCCAGCACAGATACGCAGTATTTT

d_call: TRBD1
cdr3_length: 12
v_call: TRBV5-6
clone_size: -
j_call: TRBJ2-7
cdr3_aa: CASSRDRGEQYF
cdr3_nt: TGTGCCAGCAGCAGAGACAGGGGCGAGCAGTACTTC

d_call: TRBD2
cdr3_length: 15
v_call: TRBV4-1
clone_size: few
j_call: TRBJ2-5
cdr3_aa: CASSHSGRSGETQYF
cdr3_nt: TGCGCCAGCAGCCATAGCGGGAGGAGCGGGGAGACCCAGTACTTC

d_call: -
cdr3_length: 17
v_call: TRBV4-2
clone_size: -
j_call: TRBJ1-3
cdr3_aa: CASSQDWHPSSGNTIYF
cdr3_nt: TGTGCCAGCAGCCAAGATTGGCACCCGTCCTCTGGAAACACCATATATTTT

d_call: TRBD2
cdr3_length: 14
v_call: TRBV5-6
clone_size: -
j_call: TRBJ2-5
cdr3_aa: CASHSGTSGETQYF
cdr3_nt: TGTGCCAGCCACTCCGGGACTAGCGGAGAGACCCAGTACTTC

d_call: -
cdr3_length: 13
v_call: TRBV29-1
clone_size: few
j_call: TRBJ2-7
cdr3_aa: CSVASETSYEQYF
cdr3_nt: TGCAGCGTGGCTAGCGAGACCTCCTACGAGCAGTACTTC

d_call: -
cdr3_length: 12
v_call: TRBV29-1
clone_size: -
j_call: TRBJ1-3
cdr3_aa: CSVVSSGNTIYF
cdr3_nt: TGCAGCGTTGTAAGCTCTGGAAACACCATATATTTT

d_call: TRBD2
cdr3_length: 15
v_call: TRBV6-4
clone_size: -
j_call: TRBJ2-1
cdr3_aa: CASSLTSGGADEQFF
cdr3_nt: TGTGCCAGCAGCCTGACTAGCGGGGGGGCCGATGAGCAGTTCTTC

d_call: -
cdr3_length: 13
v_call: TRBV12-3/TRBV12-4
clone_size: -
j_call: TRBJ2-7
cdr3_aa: CASSLSLSYEQYF
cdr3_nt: TGTGCCAGCAGTTTATCTTTATCCTACGAGCAGTACTTC